The clone carrying this TCR beta chain was seen many times. CDR3 size: 11 residues. Germline CDR1 GTSNPN, CDR2 SVGIG (reference sequence). The germline V and J ends were trimmed by 6 bases and 0 bases, with 2 bases remaining between them. Amplification targeted TCR beta CDR3 regions from RNA transcripts. Primed by the HTBI set, a first-round RT-PCR was run on the TCR CDR3. TCRdb fed the multiplex PCR reads into MiXCR, producing one record per CDR3 protein. The data show around 570,000 distinct CDR3 sequences, with nearly 20% seen just once and roughly 44% held by the top ten. The data stem from a study of T cells in Graves' hyperthyroidism and ophthalmopathy.

The clonotype comes from a man aged 40-49 years with Graves' ophthalmopathy. The sequenced sample consisted of blood. The chain has TRBV30 and TRBJ2-2, with D unresolved. The CDR3 DNA follows: TGTGCCTGTTCGAACACCGGGGAGCTGTTTTTT. Its protein is CACSNTGELFF.